This T cell receptor beta chain was sequenced during a study of T cell responses to AZD1222 COVID-19 vaccine. Study overall: Second-dose recipients at about 4 or about 12 weeks were treated as one pooled group.

Comments on this clone: The antigen is unknown.

The study, taken as a whole, reports: Every sample of the repertoires postdated the peak T cell response. White British donors predominated, females outnumbered males, and clonal diversity was possibly underestimated. AZD1222 recipients seropositive at baseline numbered only five to seven.

Sequenced by immunoSEQ multiplex PCR; TCRdb stores in-frame clones only, minus some. The profile shows around 130,000 clones, 93% of them singletons. CDR1 is SQVTM, CDR2 ANQGSEA, per germline. V shed 5 bases, J shed 3 bases, and the junction held 9 bases outside the gene matches. The CDR3 totals 15 residues. The material sequenced was peripheral blood, taken on day 0 of AZD1222 vaccination. The TCR originated in an adult in good health. This sequence joins TRBV29-1 and TRBJ2-2; TRBD1 agrees at 7 bases. Here the CDR3 reads CSVRGGQGDTGELFF. CDR3 in DNA: TGCAGCGTTAGGGGCGGGCAGGGGGACACCGGGGAGCTGTTTTTT.